Below, 16 T cell receptor beta chains from the same sample are listed, as sequenced in a study of PD-1 blockade in classical Hodgkin lymphoma. Each patient relapsed following autologous stem cell transplantation, and prior brentuximab vedotin exposure differed. This table comes from immunoSEQ multiplex PCR, and its TCRdb copy is limited to in-frame clones, with some not included. Found here are 40,000 to 50,000 clones, around 80% of them singletons; the top ten hold over 10%. The starting material was peripheral blood mononuclear cells (PBMCs), obtained at baseline. These receptors were taken from a human donor with classical Hodgkin lymphoma.

V and J are TRBV10-3 and TRBJ2-7, with 9 bases matching TRBD1. Germline V gene lookup returns CDR1 ENHRY and CDR2 SYGVKD. V was clipped by 6 bases and J by 1 base; unmatched bases: 4. The length of the CDR3 is 14 residues. DNA of the CDR3: TGTGCCATCAGGGGACAGGGACGTTCCTACGAGCAGTACTTC. Translating it yields CAIRGQGRSYEQYF.

The CDR3 loop is CASSLALIYEQYF. The CDR3 DNA is TGTGCCAGCAGCTTGGCGCTTATCTACGAGCAGTACTTC. The chain has TRBV5-5 and TRBJ2-7, with D unclear. The CDR3 sequence is 13 residues long. Germline V gene data show CDR1 as SGHKS and CDR2 as YYEKEE (reference sequence). Between the trimmed V and J ends, which lost 0 bases and 3 bases, there was a span of 7 bases.

The CDR3, as DNA: TGCGCCAGCAGCTTGCGGGGCCAGGGAGAGACCCAGTACTTC. It yields the protein CASSLRGQGETQYF. This chain links TRBV5-1 with TRBJ2-5; D tentatively fits TRBD1 or TRBD2 (5 bases each). With 1 base removed from V and 4 bases from J, the gap between germline ends came to 11 bases. Germline CDR1 and CDR2: SGHRS and YFSETQ. This CDR3 has 14 residues.

This chain connects TRBV9 to TRBJ2-3; D is ambiguous. This CDR3 region has 16 residues. V lost 0 bases and J lost 0, with 11 bases in between. In germline, CDR1 is SGDLS, CDR2 YYNGEE. CDR3 region: CASSVVGRRSTDTQYF. Here the CDR3 DNA reads TGTGCCAGCAGCGTAGTCGGACGACGGAGCACAGATACGCAGTATTTT.

The chain joins TRBV4-3 to TRBJ2-7; 10 bases are shared with TRBD1. CDR3 length: 12 residues. The ends lost 8 bases at V and 7 bases at J; junction bases unmatched: 5. The germline V gene has CDR1 LGHNA and CDR2 YSLEER. CDR3 sequence reads: CASGRTGGEQYF. The CDR3 nucleotides are TGCGCCAGCGGGCGGACAGGGGGAGAGCAGTACTTC.

This clone was detected a few times. The chain uses TRBV18 and TRBJ1-6; D gene uncertain. Germline loops: CDR1 KGHSH, CDR2 LQKENI. V was trimmed by 6 bases and J by 7 bases, leaving 7 bases between them. The CDR3 is made up of 12 amino acids. CDR3 in amino acids: CASSPRNSPLHF. The CDR3 region has the DNA TGTGCCAGCTCGCCCCGGAATTCACCCCTCCACTTT.

The rearrangement joins TRBV2 to TRBJ2-1, with a tentative D call TRBD1 (6 bases). Germline V lookup: CDR1 SNHLY, CDR2 FYNNEI. CDR3 length: 15 residues. V was trimmed by 7 bases and J by 1 base, leaving 14 bases between them. The CDR3 DNA follows: TGTGCCAGCAAGAAAGGACAGTTTTCCTACAATGAGCAGTTCTTC. It translates to CASKKGQFSYNEQFF.

In this sample, this clone turned up once. V usage is TRBV11-2 and J usage is TRBJ1-1, with 8 bases aligning to TRBD1. The germline V gene has CDR1 SGHAT and CDR2 FQNNGV. The CDR3 covers 17 residues. Losses at the gene ends were 6 bases for V and 2 bases for J; bases not matched to a gene: 14. DNA of the CDR3: TGTGCCAGCAGGAACCTTAGACAGGGGAGGGGAAACACTGAAGCTTTCTTT. It is translated as CASRNLRQGRGNTEAFF.

The chain links TRBV7-8 to TRBJ1-3, with D unresolved. The length of the CDR3 is 17 residues. Looked up from germline, CDR1 is SGHVS and CDR2 is FQNEAQ. V lost 6 bases to trimming and J lost 0 bases, with 18 bases between them. Here the CDR3 DNA reads TGTGCCAGCAGGCCGGGGTTCGGCGCCAACTCTGGAAACACCATATATTTT. Its translation: CASRPGFGANSGNTIYF.

In nucleotides, the CDR3 is TGCGCCAGCAGGGAGGCAGAAGAGACCCAGTACTTC. Translation gives CASREAEETQYF. The gene calls are TRBV5-1 and TRBJ2-5; possibly TRBD2 for D (5 bases). The CDR3 runs to 12 residues. Germline loops: CDR1 SGHRS, CDR2 YFSETQ. The ends were cut back, 5 bases at V and 3 bases at J, with 8 bases in the middle.

This chain joins TRBV19 and TRBJ1-4; D uncertain. The ends were cut back, 1 base at V and 0 bases at J, with 6 bases in the middle. CDR3 length equals 15 residues. The germline V gene encodes CDR1 LNHDA and CDR2 SQIVND (reference sequence). Here the CDR3 DNA reads TGTGCCAGTAGTATAGGAGCCGCAACTAATGAAAAACTGTTTTTT. Its protein is CASSIGAATNEKLFF.

The chain has TRBV6-5 and TRBJ2-7; tentatively, D is TRBD1 (6 bases). The CDR3 extends over 14 amino acids. Germline V gene sequence: CDR1 MNHEY, CDR2 SVGAGI. Between the trimmed V and J ends, which lost 0 bases and 4 bases, there was a span of 10 bases. CDR3 bases: TGTGCCAGCAGTTACTCGTACAGGGTTTACGAGCAGTACTTC. It is translated as CASSYSYRVYEQYF.

DNA for the CDR3: TGTGCCAGCAGCTTAGTGGTCGGAAACACTGAAGCTTTCTTT. As protein: CASSLVVGNTEAFF. The chain combines TRBV7-2 with TRBJ1-1; D call uncertain. V was trimmed by 1 base and J by 2 bases, leaving 8 bases between them. CDR1 and CDR2 from the germline V gene are SGHTA and FQGNSA. The CDR3 consists of 14 residues.

The chain joins TRBV5-6 to TRBJ2-3, with D hard to call. CDR1 is SGHDT, CDR2 YYEEEE, per germline. V gave up 5 bases and J gave up 2 bases, with 9 bases separating them. The CDR3 extends over 13 amino acids. The CDR3 region is CASSYSYTDTQYF. The CDR3 nucleotides are TGTGCCAGCAGTTATTCGTACACAGATACGCAGTATTTT.

This chain links TRBV5-6 with TRBJ2-7; 9 bases fit TRBD1. With 0 bases clipped from V and 3 bases from J, the junction kept 4 bases outside the gene matches. Germline values: CDR1 SGHDT, CDR2 YYEEEE. The CDR3 has 15 residues. The CDR3 coding sequence is TGTGCCAGCAGCTTGGAGGACAGGGGTTACTACGAGCAGTACTTC. Residues: CASSLEDRGYYEQYF. The entire variable domain, with the rest obtained from reference TRBV5-6 and TRBJ2-7, is as follows: DAGVTQSPTHLIKTRGQQVTLRCSPKSGHDTVSWYQQALGQGPQFIFQYYEEEERQRGNFPDRFSGHQFPNYSSELNVNALLLGDSALYLCASSLEDRGYYEQYFGPGTRLTVT.

The genes are TRBV4-1 and TRBJ1-4; 7 bases agree with TRBD1. The germline CDR1 and CDR2 sequences are MGHRA and YSYEKL. The CDR3 extends over 15 amino acids. The V and J ends lost 4 bases and 4 bases, in that order; junction bases with no gene match: 6. Written as DNA, the CDR3 is TGCGCCAGCAGCCCAGACAGGGCGCTTAATGAAAAACTGTTTTTT. Translation gives CASSPDRALNEKLFF.